This passage covers 18 T cell receptor beta chains from one sample sequenced in a study of multiple sclerosis patients with progressive multifocal leukoencephalopathy. Repertoires were generated with immunoSEQ multiplex PCR, while TCRdb's copy carries only in-frame clones and drops some. The table has some 30,000 clones, almost 95% seen once. The time point: before natalizumab initiation. Sequencing input: PBMCs. These receptors all come from a man aged 30 to 45 with multiple sclerosis.

The CDR3 spells CASSHYNNEQFF. The CDR3, as DNA: TGCGCCAGCAGCCATTATAACAATGAGCAGTTCTTC. J is TRBJ2-1 and V is TRBV4-3; D is uncertain. Germline lookup yields CDR1 LGHNA and CDR2 YSLEER. The CDR3 runs to 12 residues. V lost 3 bases and J lost 5, with 5 bases in between.

The V and J genes are TRBV18 and TRBJ2-7; D possibly corresponds to TRBD1 (6 bases). The CDR3 length is 14 residues. Between the trimmed V and J ends, which lost 3 bases and 2 bases, there was a span of 11 bases. Germline CDR1 is KGHSH and CDR2 is LQKENI. The CDR3 is CASSPMQGTYEQYV. CDR3 DNA: TGTGCCAGCTCACCCATGCAGGGGACCTACGAGCAGTACGTC.

The chain links TRBV30 to TRBJ2-3; no definite D call. V lost 0 bases and J 2 bases, leaving 9 bases between the germline ends. The CDR3 is 14 residues long. Germline-derived CDR1 and CDR2 are GTSNPN and SVGIG (reference sequence). The CDR3 reads CAWSVGAITDTQYF. CDR3 bases: TGTGCCTGGAGTGTAGGAGCGATCACAGATACGCAGTATTTT.

The chain employs TRBV27 and TRBJ2-1, with D unclear. Trimming stripped 4 bases from V and 7 bases from J, with 11 bases between. Germline V gene sequence: CDR1 MNHEY, CDR2 SMNVEV (reference sequence). The CDR3 is made up of 13 amino acids. In DNA, the CDR3 is TGTGCCAGCAGTTCCGTCCTGTGGAATGAGCAGTTCTTC. Protein sequence: CASSSVLWNEQFF.

The table lists this clone with a few counts. The chain employs TRBV4-3 and TRBJ1-3; tentative D call: TRBD1 (5 bases). The CDR3 spans 18 residues. V lost 4 bases to trimming and J lost 0 bases, with 19 bases between them. Germline V CDR1 and CDR2: LGHNA, YSLEER. The CDR3 protein is CASSLGAAGLTSGNTIYF. CDR3 nucleotide sequence: TGCGCCAGCAGCCTAGGTGCGGCGGGGCTGACCTCTGGAAACACCATATATTTT.

The chain couples TRBV5-1 to TRBJ2-3, with 7 bases aligning to TRBD2. Germline CDR1 is SGHRS and CDR2 is YFSETQ. The V and J ends lost 4 bases and 3 bases, in that order; junction bases with no gene match: 2. The CDR3 has 13 residues. The CDR3 here is CASSLSGTDTQYF. The CDR3 region has the DNA TGCGCCAGCAGCCTTAGCGGGACAGATACGCAGTATTTT.

This clone was observed a single time. The genes are TRBV27 and TRBJ2-1; D unclear. Looked up from germline, CDR1 is MNHEY and CDR2 is SMNVEV (reference sequence). The CDR3 loop spans 12 amino acids. Trimming stripped 2 bases from V and 4 bases from J, with 3 bases between. The CDR3 protein is CASSLNYNEQFF. CDR3 nucleotides: TGTGCCAGCAGTTTAAATTACAATGAGCAGTTCTTC.

This chain uses TRBV6-5 with TRBJ2-3, with TRBD2 matching 10 bases. Germline assignment: CDR1 MNHEY and CDR2 SVGAGI. V lost 5 bases to trimming and J lost 3 bases; unmatched junction nucleotides: 2. This CDR3 is 14 amino acids long. In DNA, the CDR3 is TGTGCCAGCAGTCCGGGACTAGCGACAGATACGCAGTATTTT. Protein product: CASSPGLATDTQYF.

This rearrangement joins TRBV9 to TRBJ1-3; a weak D match, TRBD1 (5 bases). The V gene lost 1 base and the J gene lost 4 bases, with 15 bases spanning the gap. Germline V gene lookup returns CDR1 SGDLS and CDR2 YYNGEE. The CDR3 is 16 residues long. The CDR3 DNA follows: TGTGCCAGCAGCGTAAGTCTAGGGGTGGAAGGAAACACCATATATTTT. Amino acid sequence: CASSVSLGVEGNTIYF.

V and J are TRBV11-2 and TRBJ1-2, with D perhaps matching TRBD1 (6 bases). Germline lookup yields CDR1 SGHAT and CDR2 FQNNGV. The CDR3 has 15 amino acids. V lost 0 bases and J lost 4, with 12 bases in between. This chain's CDR3 is CASSLEGQSPYGYTF. CDR3 in DNA: TGTGCCAGCAGCTTAGAAGGACAGAGTCCCTATGGCTACACCTTC.

The chain employs TRBV27 and TRBJ2-1, with D possibly called TRBD1 or TRBD2 (6 bases each). Germline CDR1 and CDR2: MNHEY and SMNVEV (reference sequence). Trimming cost V 6 bases and J 9 bases, with 18 bases left between them. This CDR3 region has 14 residues. CDR3 sequence: CASSPYPGASEQFF. CDR3 nucleotides: TGTGCCAGCAGCCCTTATCCGGGGGCTAGTGAGCAGTTCTTC.

V usage is TRBV18 and J usage is TRBJ2-7; 7 bases align to TRBD1. Per the germline V gene, CDR1 is KGHSH and CDR2 is LQKENI. The trim removed 6 bases at V and 3 bases at J, leaving 2 bases unmatched. This CDR3 has 12 residues. CDR3 sequence reads: CASSRQGYEQYV. CDR3 bases: TGTGCCAGCTCCAGACAGGGCTACGAGCAGTACGTC.

This clone was recorded only once. V is TRBV7-2 and J is TRBJ2-1, with D maybe TRBD2 (7 bases). CDR1 and CDR2 from the germline V gene are SGHTA and FQGNSA. The CDR3 loop spans 14 amino acids. Trimming removed 2 bases from V and 5 bases from J, with 10 bases in between. This CDR3 reads CASSLIGGDNEQFF. As DNA, the CDR3 is TGTGCCAGCAGCTTAATAGGGGGGGACAATGAGCAGTTCTTC.

The chain recombines TRBV7-2 with TRBJ1-1; D is undetermined. The CDR3 extends over 14 amino acids. Germline V lookup: CDR1 SGHTA, CDR2 FQGNSA. With 7 bases removed from V and 4 bases from J, the gap between germline ends came to 16 bases. The CDR3 nucleotides are TGTGCCAGCAAAGGAGAGTTCATGGCCACTGAAGCTTTCTTT. Protein: CASKGEFMATEAFF.

The V and J genes are TRBV5-1 and TRBJ1-1; D ambiguous. The CDR3 sequence is 12 residues long. From germline, CDR1 is SGHRS and CDR2 YFSETQ. Trimming took off 3 bases at V and 2 bases at J, with 5 bases between the two ends. CDR3 coding DNA: TGCGCCAGCAGCTCCGATAACACTGAAGCTTTCTTT. Translation gives CASSSDNTEAFF.

This clone was picked up one time. This rearrangement joins TRBV11-3 to TRBJ2-1, with 10 bases lining up with TRBD2. Losses at the gene ends were 4 bases for V and 3 bases for J; bases not matched to a gene: 6. CDR3 length: 16 amino acids. Germline V lookup: CDR1 SGHNT, CDR2 YENEEA. The CDR3 sequence: CASSSRVAGGYNEQFF. Here the CDR3 DNA reads TGTGCCAGCAGCTCCCGGGTAGCGGGGGGCTACAATGAGCAGTTCTTC.

V is TRBV30 and J is TRBJ2-7; maybe TRBD1 (5 bases). The CDR3 totals 13 residues. V dropped 2 bases and J dropped 6 bases, with 14 bases sitting between them. Germline V CDR1 and CDR2: GTSNPN, SVGIG (reference sequence). The CDR3 nucleotides read TGTGCCTGGAGTCTACACAGGTTGGGCGAGCAGTACTTC. Translation gives CAWSLHRLGEQYF.

This clone was recorded a few times. The CDR3 is CASSFIDPTDEQFF. The CDR3 nucleotides read TGTGCCAGCAGCTTCATAGATCCTACGGATGAGCAGTTCTTC. The chain employs TRBV5-4 and TRBJ2-1; D unclear. The CDR3 runs to 14 residues. Per the germline V gene, CDR1 is SGHNT and CDR2 is YYREEE (reference sequence). Deletions cut 2 bases from V and 8 bases from J, with 14 bases between.